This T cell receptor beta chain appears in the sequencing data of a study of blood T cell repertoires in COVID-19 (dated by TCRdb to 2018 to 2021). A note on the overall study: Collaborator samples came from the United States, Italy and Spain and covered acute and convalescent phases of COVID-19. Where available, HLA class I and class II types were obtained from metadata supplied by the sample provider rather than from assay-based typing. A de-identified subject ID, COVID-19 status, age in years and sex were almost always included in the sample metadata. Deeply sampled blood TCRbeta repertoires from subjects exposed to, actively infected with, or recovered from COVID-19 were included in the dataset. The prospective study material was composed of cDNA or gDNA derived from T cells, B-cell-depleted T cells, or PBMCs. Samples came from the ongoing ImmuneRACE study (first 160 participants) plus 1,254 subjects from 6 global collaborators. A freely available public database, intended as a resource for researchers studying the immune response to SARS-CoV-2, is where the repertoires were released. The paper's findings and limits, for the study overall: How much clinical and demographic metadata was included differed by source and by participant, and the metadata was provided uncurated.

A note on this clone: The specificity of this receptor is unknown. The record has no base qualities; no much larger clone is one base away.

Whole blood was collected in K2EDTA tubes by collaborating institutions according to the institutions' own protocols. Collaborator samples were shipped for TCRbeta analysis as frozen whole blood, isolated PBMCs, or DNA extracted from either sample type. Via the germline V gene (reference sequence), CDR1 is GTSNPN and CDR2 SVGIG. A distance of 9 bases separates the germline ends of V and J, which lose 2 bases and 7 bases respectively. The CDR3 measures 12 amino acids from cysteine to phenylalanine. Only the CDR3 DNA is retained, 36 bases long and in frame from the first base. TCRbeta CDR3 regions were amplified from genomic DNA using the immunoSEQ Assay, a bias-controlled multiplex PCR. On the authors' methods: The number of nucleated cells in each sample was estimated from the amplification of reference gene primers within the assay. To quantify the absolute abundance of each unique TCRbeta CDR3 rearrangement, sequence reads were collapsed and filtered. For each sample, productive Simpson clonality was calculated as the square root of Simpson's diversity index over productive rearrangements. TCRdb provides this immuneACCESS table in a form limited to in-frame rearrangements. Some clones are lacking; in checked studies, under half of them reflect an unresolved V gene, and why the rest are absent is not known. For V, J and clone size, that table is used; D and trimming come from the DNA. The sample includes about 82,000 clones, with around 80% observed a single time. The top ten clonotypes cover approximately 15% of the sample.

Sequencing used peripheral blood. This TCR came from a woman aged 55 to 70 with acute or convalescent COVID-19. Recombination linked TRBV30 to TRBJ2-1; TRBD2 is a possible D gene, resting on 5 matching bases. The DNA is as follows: TGTGCCTGGAGTCGCGGGCCAAATGAGCAGTTCTTC. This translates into CAWSRGPNEQFF.